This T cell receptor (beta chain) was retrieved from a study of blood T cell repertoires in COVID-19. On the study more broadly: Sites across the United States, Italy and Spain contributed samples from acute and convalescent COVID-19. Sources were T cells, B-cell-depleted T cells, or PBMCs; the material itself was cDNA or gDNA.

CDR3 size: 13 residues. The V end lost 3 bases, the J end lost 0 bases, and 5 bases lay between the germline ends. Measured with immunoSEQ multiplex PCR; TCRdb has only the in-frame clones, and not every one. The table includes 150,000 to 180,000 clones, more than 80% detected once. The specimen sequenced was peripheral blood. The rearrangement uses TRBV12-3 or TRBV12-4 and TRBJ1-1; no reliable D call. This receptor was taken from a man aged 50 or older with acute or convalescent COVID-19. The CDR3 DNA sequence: TGTGCCAGCAGTTTGGGAGTGAACACTGAAGCTTTCTTT. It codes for CASSLGVNTEAFF.